This T cell receptor (beta chain) originates from a study of T cell repertoires in cytomegalovirus infection. Overall study context: Public TCR beta signatures marked donors with CMV infection and the matching HLA.

The CDR3 totals 13 residues. Trimming removed 2 bases at V and 6 bases at J, with 8 bases between. Germline assignment: CDR1 LGHNA and CDR2 YSLEER. Of note for this clonotype: Its specificity is unknown.

MiXCR was run by TCRdb on the reads, yielding one entry per CDR3 protein. The profile covers about 360,000 distinct CDR3 sequences, with around 18% appearing a single time and about 10% taken by the ten largest. General study findings and limits: The ex vivo response showed dominance by HLA-C-restricted CMV-specific TCR beta clonotypes. The study identified carriers of CMV plus the relevant HLA from cumulative public TCR beta family frequency.

The gene calls are TRBV4-3 and TRBJ1-5; D is undetermined. Sequenced input: PBMCs. The source is a human donor in good health (CMV status not recorded). Some clones in this sample may be carry-over from other donors' samples. The CDR3 region has the DNA TGCGCCAGCAGCCAAACGGGGTTTCAGCCCCAGCATTTT. It specifies CASSQTGFQPQHF.